This passage covers 31 T cell receptor beta chains from one sample sequenced in a study of OX40 agonist ivuxolimab in advanced cancers. Sequenced by immunoSEQ multiplex PCR; TCRdb stores in-frame clones only, minus some. The profile shows some 80,000 clones, more than 75% of them singletons. The material sequenced was CD4+ or CD8+ T cells sorted from blood, taken in a trial of the OX40 agonist ivuxolimab. All receptors derive from an adult with an advanced solid tumor such as melanoma, head and neck, liver or kidney cancer.

The rearrangement links TRBV28 to TRBJ1-2, with 7 bases fitting TRBD1. Trimming at V came to 3 bases and at J to 7 bases, leaving 5 bases not matched to a gene. Germline loops: CDR1 MDHEN, CDR2 SYDVKM. The CDR3 has 13 residues. Written as DNA, the CDR3 is TGTGCCAGCAGTTTTAGGCAGGGGGGTGGCTACACCTTC. Translation: CASSFRQGGGYTF.

The chain employs TRBV9 and TRBJ2-4; 8 bases agree with TRBD1. Germline V gene data show CDR1 as SGDLS and CDR2 as YYNGEE. The J segment lost 6 bases and the V segment lost 3 bases, leaving 8 bases of the junction unmatched. This CDR3 contains 15 residues. For the CDR3, the DNA is TGTGCCAGCAGCGGAGGCGGACAGGGTCGAAACATTCAGTACTTC. Its protein product is CASSGGGQGRNIQYF.

This clone came up once. J is TRBJ2-6 and V is TRBV6-1, with TRBD1 matching 8 bases. V gave up 2 bases and J gave up 0 bases; unmatched junction bases: 9. Germline assignment: CDR1 MNHNS and CDR2 SASEGT. The CDR3 length is 19 residues. CDR3: CASSEREQGAPSGANVLTF. The CDR3 DNA reads as TGTGCCAGCAGTGAACGAGAGCAGGGGGCCCCCTCTGGGGCCAACGTCCTGACTTTC.

This clone was picked up one time. The chain carries TRBV28 and TRBJ2-1; D gene unclear. V lost 6 bases, J lost 10 bases, and 10 bases lay in between. CDR3 length: 11 residues. Germline assignment: CDR1 MDHEN and CDR2 SYDVKM. In DNA form, the CDR3 reads TGTGCCAGCAGGGCGGTCAGGGAGCAGTTCTTC. As protein: CASRAVREQFF.

This sequence joins TRBV19 and TRBJ2-3; 7 positions match TRBD2. CDR3 length equals 14 residues. The germline gives CDR1 LNHDA, CDR2 SQIVND (reference sequence). The ends lost 6 bases at V and 2 bases at J; junction bases unmatched: 5. The CDR3: CASSRDYNTDTQYF. For the CDR3, the DNA is TGTGCCAGTAGCCGGGACTATAACACAGATACGCAGTATTTT.

This chain joins TRBV14 and TRBJ1-1; no reliable D call. Germline-derived CDR1 and CDR2 are SGHDN and FVKESK. CDR3 length equals 11 residues. Trimming removed 4 bases from V and 4 bases from J, with 4 bases in between. CDR3 sequence: CASSLSTEAFF. CDR3 DNA: TGTGCCAGCAGCCTTTCCACTGAAGCTTTCTTT. The full variable domain, with the rest looked up from reference TRBV14 and TRBJ1-1, is EAGVTQFPSHSVIEKGQTVTLRCDPISGHDNLYWYRRVMGKEIKFLLHFVKESKQDESGMPNNRFLAERTGGTYSTLKVQPAELEDSGVYFCASSLSTEAFFGQGTRLTVV.

This chain uses TRBV5-1 with TRBJ1-1; D is undetermined. CDR3 size: 15 residues. Germline V CDR1 and CDR2: SGHRS, YFSETQ. V was trimmed by 2 bases and J by 1 base, leaving 12 bases between them. Here the CDR3 reads CASSFAQLGNTEAFF. The CDR3 DNA is TGCGCCAGCAGCTTCGCTCAGCTGGGGAACACTGAAGCTTTCTTT. Complete variable domain (other parts from reference TRBV5-1 and TRBJ1-1): KAGVTQTPRYLIKTRGQQVTLSCSPISGHRSVSWYQQTPGQGLQFLFEYFSETQRNKGNFPGRFSGRQFSNSRSEMNVSTLELGDSALYLCASSFAQLGNTEAFFGQGTRLTVV.

The V call is TRBV18, the J call TRBJ2-7; D unclear. This CDR3 spans 13 amino acids. CDR1 is KGHSH and CDR2 is LQKENI in the germline V gene. V dropped 6 bases and J dropped 5 bases, with 14 bases sitting between them. The CDR3 DNA is TGTGCCAGCTCCCCTAGTATAGCCAACGAGCAGTACGTC. It translates to CASSPSIANEQYV.

The CDR3 DNA sequence: TGTGCCAGTAAGGATATTCCCCACACCGGGGAGCTGTTTTTT. It translates to CASKDIPHTGELFF. This chain links TRBV19 with TRBJ2-2; D gene unclear. Per germline, CDR1 LNHDA and CDR2 SQIVND (reference sequence). The length of the CDR3 is 14 residues. Trimming shortened V by 7 bases and J by 3 bases, and 12 bases separated the two germline ends. The full variable domain, in which reference TRBV19 and TRBJ2-2 provide the parts outside the CDR3, is DGGITQSPKYLFRKEGQNVTLSCEQNLNHDAMYWYRQDPGQGLRLIYYSQIVNDFQKGDIAEGYSVSREKKESFPLTVTSAQKNPTAFYLCASKDIPHTGELFFGEGSRLTVL.

CDR3 protein: CASSFAGRTYNEQFF. Written as DNA, the CDR3 is TGTGCCAGCAGCTTTGCGGGACGGACCTACAATGAGCAGTTCTTC. The gene calls are TRBV5-4 and TRBJ2-1; D may be TRBD2 (6 bases). The V gene lost 2 bases and the J gene lost 2 bases, with 11 bases spanning the gap. The germline V gene encodes CDR1 SGHNT and CDR2 YYREEE (reference sequence). The CDR3 sequence is 15 residues long.

V is TRBV28 and J is TRBJ2-3; D ambiguous. This CDR3 spans 13 amino acids. V lost 6 bases, J lost 4 bases, and 11 bases lay in between. The germline V gene has CDR1 MDHEN and CDR2 SYDVKM. For the CDR3, the DNA is TGTGCCAGCAGCCTACGTAACCCAGATACGCAGTATTTT. It is translated as CASSLRNPDTQYF. Looking up the rest from reference TRBV28 and TRBJ2-3 gives the full variable domain: DVKVTQSSRYLVKRTGEKVFLECVQDMDHENMFWYRQDPGLGLRLIYFSYDVKMKEKGDIPEGYSVSREKKERFSLILESASTNQTSMYLCASSLRNPDTQYFGPGTRLTVL.

The chain carries TRBV28 and TRBJ1-4; a possible D gene is TRBD1 (5 bases). The length of the CDR3 is 15 residues. Germline assignment: CDR1 MDHEN and CDR2 SYDVKM. The V gene lost 2 bases and the J gene lost 8 bases, with 15 bases spanning the gap. CDR3 nucleotide sequence: TGTGCCAGCAGTTTACCGGGACGGGTTGGGGAAAAACTGTTTTTT. Translation: CASSLPGRVGEKLFF. Looking up the rest from reference TRBV28 and TRBJ1-4 gives the full variable domain: DVKVTQSSRYLVKRTGEKVFLECVQDMDHENMFWYRQDPGLGLRLIYFSYDVKMKEKGDIPEGYSVSREKKERFSLILESASTNQTSMYLCASSLPGRVGEKLFFGSGTQLSVL.

This chain links TRBV27 with TRBJ1-1; D uncertain. The CDR3 loop spans 14 amino acids. Trimming removed 3 bases from V and 1 base from J, with 9 bases in between. Germline CDR1 and CDR2: MNHEY and SMNVEV (reference sequence). This CDR3 reads CASSFSGRNTEAFF. The CDR3 DNA is TGTGCCAGCAGTTTCAGCGGCAGGAACACTGAAGCTTTCTTT.

V and J are TRBV2 and TRBJ1-3, with D hard to call. Germline values: CDR1 SNHLY, CDR2 FYNNEI. Trimming shortened V by 6 bases and J by 1 base, and 10 bases separated the two germline ends. The CDR3 runs 14 residues. CDR3 in amino acids: CASSPASSGNTIYF. CDR3 bases: TGTGCCAGCAGCCCCGCCTCATCTGGAAACACCATATATTTT.

J is TRBJ1-2 and V is TRBV2, with a weak D call TRBD1 (5 bases). Germline V gene sequence: CDR1 SNHLY, CDR2 FYNNEI. The germline V and J ends were trimmed by 6 bases and 4 bases, with 12 bases remaining between them. This CDR3 region has 13 residues. CDR3 sequence reads: CASRVTGIYGYTF. The CDR3 DNA is TGTGCCAGCAGGGTTACAGGAATCTATGGCTACACCTTC.

The chain has TRBV9 and TRBJ2-1; 9 bases line up with TRBD2. The germline gives CDR1 SGDLS, CDR2 YYNGEE. This CDR3 has 15 amino acids. Unmatched junction bases numbered 10, after V lost 4 bases and J lost 8 bases. DNA of the CDR3: TGTGCCAGCAGCCTCCGACTAGCGGTGTCCGATGAGCAGTTCTTC. Translated: CASSLRLAVSDEQFF.

In its sample, this clone was seen once. This chain connects TRBV7-6 to TRBJ2-7; 7 positions match TRBD1. From germline, CDR1 is SGHVS and CDR2 FNYEAQ. The junction had 2 bases not matched to a gene; V was cut back by 5 bases and J by 1 base. CDR3 length: 13 residues. The CDR3: CASSPTGSYEQYF. In DNA, the CDR3 is TGTGCCAGCAGCCCGACAGGGTCCTACGAGCAGTACTTC. Supplemented by reference TRBV7-6 and TRBJ2-7, the full variable domain reads GAGVSQSPRYKVTKRGQDVALRCDPISGHVSLYWYRQALGQGPEFLTYFNYEAQQDKSGLPNDRFSAERPEGSISTLTIQRTEQRDSAMYRCASSPTGSYEQYFGPGTRLTVT.

In this sample, this clone turned up once. V gene TRBV7-9 combines with J gene TRBJ1-2, with D hard to call. The CDR3 is 12 amino acids. Germline V CDR1 and CDR2: SEHNR, FQNEAQ (reference sequence). Between the trimmed V and J ends, which lost 11 bases and 0 bases, there was a span of 10 bases. CDR3 region: CALEVPNYGYTF. The CDR3 bases are TGTGCCCTGGAGGTCCCTAACTATGGCTACACCTTC.

The chain uses TRBV5-6 and TRBJ2-5; 13 bases agree with TRBD2. V lost 3 bases and J lost 5; bases outside the gene matches: 4. CDR3 length equals 15 residues. Germline assignment: CDR1 SGHDT and CDR2 YYEEEE. The CDR3 nucleotides are TGTGCCAGCAGCTACAGGACTAGCGGGAGTGAGACCCAGTACTTC. Translation: CASSYRTSGSETQYF.

This rearrangement joins TRBV29-1 to TRBJ1-2, with D uncertain. This CDR3 contains 14 residues. CDR1 is SQVTM and CDR2 is ANQGSEA in the germline V gene. Trimming took 0 bases from V and 4 from J, leaving 12 bases between them. In DNA form, the CDR3 reads TGCAGCGTTGAAGAAGAGGTCCCACGCTATGGCTACACCTTC. Amino acid sequence: CSVEEEVPRYGYTF.

J is TRBJ2-3 and V is TRBV11-1, with D possibly matching TRBD2 (5 bases). The CDR3 sequence is 17 residues long. Between the trimmed V and J ends, which lost 1 base and 3 bases, there was a span of 17 bases. Looked up from germline, CDR1 is SGHAT and CDR2 is FQDESV (reference sequence). In DNA form, the CDR3 reads TGTGCCAGCAGCTTAGACGCGAGGGCCGGCGGAACAGATACGCAGTATTTT. Translating gives CASSLDARAGGTDTQYF. The whole variable domain, remainder taken from reference TRBV11-1 and TRBJ2-3, is EAEVAQSPRYKITEKSQAVAFWCDPISGHATLYWYRQILGQGPELLVQFQDESVVDDSQLPKDRFSAERLKGVDSTLKIQPAELGDSAMYLCASSLDARAGGTDTQYFGPGTRLTVL.

The chain carries TRBV10-1 and TRBJ2-5; D might be TRBD1 or TRBD2, each matching 5 bases. CDR1 is WNHNN and CDR2 is SYGVQD in the germline V gene (reference sequence). V was clipped by 4 bases and J by 5 bases, with 11 bases between them. The CDR3 is 13 amino acids. The CDR3 coding sequence is TGCGCCAGCAGTGGGGGGACGGGGGAGACCCAGTACTTC. Its translation: CASSGGTGETQYF.

The rearrangement links TRBV4-1 to TRBJ1-1; unclear D gene. Germline values: CDR1 MGHRA, CDR2 YSYEKL. V gave up 1 base and J gave up 1 base, with 7 bases separating them. The CDR3 is made up of 14 amino acids. CDR3 DNA: TGCGCCAGCAGCCAAGGACTGGAGAACACTGAAGCTTTCTTT. This translates into CASSQGLENTEAFF.

This rearrangement joins TRBV5-1 to TRBJ1-3; D is ambiguous. This CDR3 comprises 14 residues. The germline V and J ends were trimmed by 5 bases and 1 base, with 10 bases remaining between them. The V gene's germline CDR1 is SGHRS and CDR2 YFSETQ. Here the CDR3 DNA reads TGCGCCAGCAGGCCCCTTGAGTCTGGAAACACCATATATTTT. Protein sequence: CASRPLESGNTIYF.

The chain links TRBV7-8 to TRBJ2-7; a weak D match, TRBD2 (5 bases). CDR1 is SGHVS, CDR2 FQNEAQ, per germline. V was trimmed by 3 bases and J by 2 bases, leaving 11 bases between them. The CDR3 length is 14 residues. The CDR3 bases are TGTGCCAGCAGCTTCGGAGGACGGGCCTACGAGCAGTACGTC. As protein: CASSFGGRAYEQYV.

CDR3 coding DNA: TGTGCCAGCAGCGTAGACTTACCAACGAAGGGGGGCCTACTCACAGATACGCAGTATTTT. This gives the protein CASSVDLPTKGGLLTDTQYF. The V gene is TRBV9, the J gene TRBJ2-3; possibly TRBD1 or TRBD2 for D (6 bases each). V was trimmed by 0 bases and J by 2 bases, leaving 25 bases between them. CDR3 length: 20 residues. The V gene's germline CDR1 is SGDLS and CDR2 YYNGEE.

The genes are TRBV5-6 and TRBJ2-7; D is perhaps TRBD1 or TRBD2 (6 bases each). The ends were cut back, 2 bases at V and 0 bases at J, with 12 bases in the middle. Germline CDR1 reads SGHDT; CDR2 reads YYEEEE. The CDR3 length is 15 residues. The CDR3 nucleotides are TGTGCCAGCAGCTTTCGGGGGCTTAACTCCTACGAGCAGTACGTC. Translated: CASSFRGLNSYEQYV.

The chain uses TRBV30 and TRBJ1-1; D gene uncertain. Trimming removed 8 bases at V and 6 bases at J, with 10 bases between. This CDR3 contains 10 residues. Germline values: CDR1 GTSNPN, CDR2 SVGIG (reference sequence). CDR3 in DNA: TGTGCCGGTTCTTCGGCTGAAGCTTTCTTT. It is translated as CAGSSAEAFF.

J is TRBJ1-2 and V is TRBV19; possibly TRBD1 for D (6 bases). The CDR3 is 14 residues long. Trimming stripped 5 bases from V and 4 bases from J, with 14 bases between. CDR1 LNHDA and CDR2 SQIVND come from the germline V gene (reference sequence). CDR3 loop: CASSDTGGAYGYTF. The CDR3, as DNA: TGTGCCAGTAGTGACACCGGGGGGGCCTATGGCTACACCTTC.

This chain links TRBV28 with TRBJ2-2; D ambiguous. The CDR3 runs to 14 residues. V lost 7 bases to trimming and J lost 0 bases, with 9 bases between them. In germline, CDR1 is MDHEN, CDR2 SYDVKM. The CDR3 bases are TGTGCCAGCACTTATGGGGCGAACACCGGGGAGCTGTTTTTT. Translation gives CASTYGANTGELFF.

This clone was observed a handful of times. The rearrangement links TRBV5-6 to TRBJ1-2; D unresolved. This CDR3 region has 14 residues. V gave up 0 bases and J gave up 5 bases, with 11 bases separating them. The germline gives CDR1 SGHDT, CDR2 YYEEEE. CDR3 bases: TGTGCCAGCAGCTTGGTCGGGGTAAGGTATGGCTACACCTTC. Amino acid sequence: CASSLVGVRYGYTF. Together with reference TRBV5-6 and TRBJ1-2, the CDR3 gives the full variable domain: DAGVTQSPTHLIKTRGQQVTLRCSPKSGHDTVSWYQQALGQGPQFIFQYYEEEERQRGNFPDRFSGHQFPNYSSELNVNALLLGDSALYLCASSLVGVRYGYTFGSGTRLTVV.